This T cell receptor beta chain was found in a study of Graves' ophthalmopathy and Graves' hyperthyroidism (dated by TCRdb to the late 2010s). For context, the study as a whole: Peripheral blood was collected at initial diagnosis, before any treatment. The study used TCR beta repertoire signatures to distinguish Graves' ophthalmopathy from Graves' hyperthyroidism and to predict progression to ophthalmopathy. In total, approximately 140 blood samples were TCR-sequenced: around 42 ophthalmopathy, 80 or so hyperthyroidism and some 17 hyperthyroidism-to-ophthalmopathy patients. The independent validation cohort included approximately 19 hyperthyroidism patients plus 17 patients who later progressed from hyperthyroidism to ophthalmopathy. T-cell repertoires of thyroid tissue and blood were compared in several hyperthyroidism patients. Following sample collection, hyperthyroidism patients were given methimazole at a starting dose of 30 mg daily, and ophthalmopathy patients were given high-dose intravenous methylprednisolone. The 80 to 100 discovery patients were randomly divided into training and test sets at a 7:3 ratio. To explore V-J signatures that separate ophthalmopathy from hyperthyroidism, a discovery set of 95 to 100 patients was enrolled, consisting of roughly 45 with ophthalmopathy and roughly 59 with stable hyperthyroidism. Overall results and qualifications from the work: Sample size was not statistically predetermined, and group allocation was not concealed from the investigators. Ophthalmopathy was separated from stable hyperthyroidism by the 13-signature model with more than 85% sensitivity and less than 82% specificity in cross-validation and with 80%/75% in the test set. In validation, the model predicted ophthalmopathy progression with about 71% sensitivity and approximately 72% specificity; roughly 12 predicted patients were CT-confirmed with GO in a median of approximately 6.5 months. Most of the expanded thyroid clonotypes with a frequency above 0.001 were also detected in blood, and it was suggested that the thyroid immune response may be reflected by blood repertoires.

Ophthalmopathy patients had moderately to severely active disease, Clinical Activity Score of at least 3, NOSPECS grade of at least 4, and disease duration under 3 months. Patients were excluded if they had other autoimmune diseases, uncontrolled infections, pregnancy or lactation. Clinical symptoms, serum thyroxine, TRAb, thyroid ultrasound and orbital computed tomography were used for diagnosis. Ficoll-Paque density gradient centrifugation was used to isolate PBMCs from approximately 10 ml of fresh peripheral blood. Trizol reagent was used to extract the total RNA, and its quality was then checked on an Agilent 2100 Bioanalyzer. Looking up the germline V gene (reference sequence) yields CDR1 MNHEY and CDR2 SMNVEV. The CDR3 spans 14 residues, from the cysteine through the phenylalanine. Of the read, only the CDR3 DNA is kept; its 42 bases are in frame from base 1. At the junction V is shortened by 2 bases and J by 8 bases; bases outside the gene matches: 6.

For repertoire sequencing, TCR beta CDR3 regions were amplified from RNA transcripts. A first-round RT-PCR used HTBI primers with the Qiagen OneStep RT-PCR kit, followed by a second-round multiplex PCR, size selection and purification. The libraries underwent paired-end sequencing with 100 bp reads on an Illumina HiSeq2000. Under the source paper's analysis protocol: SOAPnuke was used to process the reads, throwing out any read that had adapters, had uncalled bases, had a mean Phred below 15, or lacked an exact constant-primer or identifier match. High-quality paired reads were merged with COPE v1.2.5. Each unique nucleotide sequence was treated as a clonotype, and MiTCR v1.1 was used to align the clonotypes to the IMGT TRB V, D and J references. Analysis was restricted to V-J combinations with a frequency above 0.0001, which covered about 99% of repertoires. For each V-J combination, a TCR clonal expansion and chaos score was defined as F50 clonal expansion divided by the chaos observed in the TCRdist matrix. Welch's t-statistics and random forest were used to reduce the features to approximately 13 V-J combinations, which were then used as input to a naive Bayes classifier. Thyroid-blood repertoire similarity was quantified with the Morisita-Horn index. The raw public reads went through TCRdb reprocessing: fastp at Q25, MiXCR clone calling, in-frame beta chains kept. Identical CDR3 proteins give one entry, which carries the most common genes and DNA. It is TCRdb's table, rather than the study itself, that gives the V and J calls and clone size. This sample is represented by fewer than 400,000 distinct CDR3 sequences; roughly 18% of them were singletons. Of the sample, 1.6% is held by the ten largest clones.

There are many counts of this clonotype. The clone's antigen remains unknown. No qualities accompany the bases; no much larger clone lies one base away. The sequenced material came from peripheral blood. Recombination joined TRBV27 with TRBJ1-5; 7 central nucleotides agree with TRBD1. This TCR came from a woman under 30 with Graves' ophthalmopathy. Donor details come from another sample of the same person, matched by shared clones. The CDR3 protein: CASSLNRGQKPQHF. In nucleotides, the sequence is TGTGCCAGCAGTTTAAACAGGGGTCAGAAGCCCCAGCATTTT.